A selection of T cell receptor beta chains follows, all from one sample in a study of T cell changes during pregnancy in multiple sclerosis. Sequenced by immunoSEQ multiplex PCR; TCRdb stores in-frame clones only, minus some. The repertoire holds 65,000 to 90,000 clones, with roughly 92% as singletons. Material: peripheral blood, obtained in the third trimester of pregnancy. Every receptor here comes from a female donor in good health, enrolled as a control in a pregnancy study. CDR3s include the opening cysteine and the closing phenylalanine or tryptophan. The D gene is left open where the match is weak. Expanded clones are given a class, and other clones once, few, many or no size at all.

>NA|NA|15|TRBJ2-2|TRBV7-2
CASSLRGAGTGELFF
TGTGCCAGCAGCCTCCGGGGGGCAGGGACCGGGGAGCTGTTTTTT
>TRBD2|once|16|TRBJ2-3|TRBV28
CASSPGLAGVGNTQYF
TGTGCCAGCAGTCCGGGACTAGCGGGAGTTGGGAATACGCAGTATTTT
>TRBD1|NA|15|TRBJ1-2|TRBV14
CASSQMSGGGRGYTF
TGTGCCAGCAGCCAGATGTCAGGGGGCGGCAGGGGCTACACCTTC
>NA|NA|16|TRBJ2-1|TRBV5-6
CASSLVDIRSYNEQFF
TGTGCCAGCAGCCTTGTTGACATCCGCTCCTACAATGAGCAGTTCTTC
>NA|NA|17|TRBJ2-6|TRBV28
CASSSAERNSGANVLTF
TGTGCCAGCAGTTCGGCTGAGCGAAACTCTGGGGCCAACGTCCTGACTTTC
>NA|NA|17|TRBJ2-2|TRBV15
CATSRDLTGMNTGELFF
TGTGCCACCAGCAGAGACCTTACAGGAATGAACACCGGGGAGCTGTTTTTT
>TRBD1|NA|16|TRBJ1-4|TRBV19
CASSESPGTGYEKLFF
TGTGCCAGTAGTGAGAGTCCCGGGACAGGGTATGAAAAACTGTTTTTT
>TRBD2|once|16|TRBJ2-7|TRBV28
CASSFLGLAGSYEQYF
TGTGCCAGCAGTTTTTTGGGACTAGCGGGCTCCTACGAGCAGTACTTC
>TRBD2|NA|16|TRBJ2-1|TRBV6-6
CASSYSSLAGRSEQFF
TGTGCCAGCAGTTACTCGAGTCTAGCGGGAAGGAGTGAGCAGTTCTTC
>TRBD2|NA|16|TRBJ2-5|TRBV7-6
CASSLRGAGTQETQYF
TGTGCCAGCAGCTTAAGGGGAGCGGGAACACAAGAGACCCAGTACTTC
>NA|NA|15|TRBJ1-1|TRBV7-2
CASSLGPTAGTEAFF
TGTGCCAGCAGCTTAGGGCCGACGGCGGGCACTGAAGCTTTCTTT
>NA|NA|12|TRBJ1-2|TRBV9
CASSVDRYGYTF
TGTGCCAGCAGCGTAGATCGCTATGGCTACACCTTC
>TRBD1|NA|17|TRBJ1-2|TRBV10-3
CAISDTPGQRVNYGYTF
TGTGCCATCAGTGATACGCCGGGACAGCGGGTAAACTATGGCTACACCTTC
>NA|NA|14|TRBJ2-7|TRBV27
CASSFSDQIYEQYF
TGTGCCAGCAGTTTTAGCGATCAGATCTACGAGCAGTACTTC
>NA|NA|14|TRBJ1-2|TRBV2
CASSETGSNYGYTF
TGTGCCAGCAGTGAAACAGGGTCTAACTATGGCTACACCTTC
>NA|NA|15|TRBJ1-1|TRBV6-6
CASSYSGQGDTEAFF
TGTGCCAGCAGTTACTCGGGACAAGGAGACACTGAAGCTTTCTTT